The present T cell receptor beta chain was sequenced within a study of beta chain features in type 1 diabetes. For the study at large: Sorted cells from all samples, numbering fewer than 120,000,000, were examined. Broader study findings: Shortening that was moderate but significant affected the TCRB CDR3s of Type 1 diabetes patients in all four CD4+ subsets. VDJ junctions sequenced from type 1 diabetes patients showed fewer insertions and more deletions. The cDNA sequencing approach could over-represent high-TCR-expressing cells.

CDR1 and CDR2 from the germline V gene are SNHLY and FYNNEI. The CDR3 loop spans 10 amino acids. V shed 7 bases and J shed 4 bases, with 5 bases lying between them. In its sample, this clone was seen a few times. Its specificity is unknown. The authors reverse transcribed all of the isolated RNA, so sequencing captured expressed TCRB transcripts. Profiling relied on immunoSEQ multiplex PCR, and the TCRdb table lists in-frame clones only, not all of them. Seen here are about 230,000 clones, 9.6% observed once, and the top ten hold just under 0.035%. The sequenced sample was naive CD4+ T cells from blood. This TCR derives from a woman younger than 35 in good health. The chain employs TRBV2 and TRBJ2-7; D call uncertain. The CDR3 nucleotides are TGTGCCAGCAACCTATACGAGCAGTACTTC. Residues: CASNLYEQYF.